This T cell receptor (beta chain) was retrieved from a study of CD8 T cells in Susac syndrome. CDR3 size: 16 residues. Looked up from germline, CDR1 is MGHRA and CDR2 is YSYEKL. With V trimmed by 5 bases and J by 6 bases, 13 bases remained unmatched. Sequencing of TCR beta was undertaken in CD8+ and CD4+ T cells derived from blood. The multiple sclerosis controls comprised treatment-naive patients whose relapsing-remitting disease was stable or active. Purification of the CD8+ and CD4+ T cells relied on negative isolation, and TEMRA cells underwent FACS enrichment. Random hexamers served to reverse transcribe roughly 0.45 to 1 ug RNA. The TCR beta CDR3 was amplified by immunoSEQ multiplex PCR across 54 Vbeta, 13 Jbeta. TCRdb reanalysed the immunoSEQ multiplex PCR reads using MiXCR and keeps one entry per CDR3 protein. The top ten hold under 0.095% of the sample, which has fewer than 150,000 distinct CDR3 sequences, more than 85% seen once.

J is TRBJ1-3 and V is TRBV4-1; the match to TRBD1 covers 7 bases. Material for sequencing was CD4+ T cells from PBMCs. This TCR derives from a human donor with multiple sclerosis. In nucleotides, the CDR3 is TGCGCCAGCAGCTGGTCCTTGGGACAGTTGGAAAACACCATATATTTT. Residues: CASSWSLGQLENTIYF.